In this sample, the clone carrying this T cell receptor (beta chain) turned up once. The antigen is undetermined. By quantitative 5'-RACE with molecular barcodes, the TCR beta libraries were made. TCRdb processed the 5' RACE reads anew with MiXCR; each CDR3 protein has one entry. The sample carries almost 400,000 distinct CDR3 sequences, 20% to 25% recorded once. This record belongs to a study of CD8 T cells in ankylosing spondylitis. The CDR3 has 16 amino acids. V was shortened by 4 bases and J by 2 bases, with 15 bases between the two germline ends. The study, taken as a whole, reports: Reportedly, matched ankylosing spondylitis synovial fluid was significantly enriched for disease-linked clones. A subset of motif variants has previously been described in the synovial fluid and blood of reactive arthritis. Made up of about eight highly homologous variants, a TCR beta motif appeared characteristic of ankylosing spondylitis blood. Researchers report that disease-linked clones proved CD8+ and relatively rare in peripheral blood.

J is TRBJ2-1 and V is TRBV12-3 or TRBV12-4; a weak D match, TRBD2 (6 bases). Input material: blood, either unsorted or a sorted T cell fraction (not recorded which). The sequence was collected from a male donor with ankylosing spondylitis. The DNA for the CDR3 is TGTGCCAGCAGTTCCCCTGCGGGAATCCCCTACAATGAGCAGTTCTTC. This translates into CASSSPAGIPYNEQFF.